This paragraph covers one TCR beta chain sequence. This clone was observed a handful of times. The clone's antigen remains unknown. No base quality values were provided; no much bigger clone lies one nucleotide off. Libraries were prepared through the immunoSEQ multiplex PCR assay. The multiplex PCR relied on a mix of 60 forward primers for TCR Vbeta segments and 13 reverse primers for TCR Jbeta segments. Amplification of the CDR3 region of rearranged TCR beta genes was performed with a multiplex PCR assay on genomic DNA. The amplified TCR beta libraries were sequenced on the Illumina HiSeq System as 87-base-pair reads. The original pipeline was this. Across the 670 or so repertoires, a later analysis counted 60 million to 90 million unique TCR beta chains, approximately 12 million of which were shared by at least two donors. Raw reads were error-corrected and collapsed into unique sequences by a nearest-neighbor algorithm in which closely related sequences were merged to remove PCR and sequencing errors. V, D and J gene segments were assigned by aligning CDR3 sequences to IMGT reference sequences. For a sequence to be retained, at least a six-nucleotide match to both a V gene segment and a J gene segment was required. A rearrangement was called productive if the CDR3 had no stop codons and remained in frame with V and J, and every other rearrangement was called non-productive. CDR3 was defined according to IMGT convention as the region running from the second conserved V-encoded cysteine to the conserved J-encoded phenylalanine. The earlier analysis of more than 450 of the donors excluded sequences that lacked an unambiguous match to a single V gene segment. In an earlier analysis of 500 to 750 of the donors, V segments were called functional above 56.7% productive rearrangements and were called segregating when the between-donor standard deviation exceeded 5%. A statistical classification framework was built for diagnosing cytomegalovirus status from the catalog of TCR beta chain sequences. In a later analysis, V and J genes were assigned by comparing TCR nucleotide sequences against IMGT/GENE-DB human TR gene sequences. In a later analysis, CDR3 sequences and most-parsimonious VDJ recombination scenarios were assigned using the TCRdist pipeline. In a later analysis, every TCR beta chain was defined by the combination of its CDR3 amino acid sequence and its V-gene family, and reads without a unique V-gene family were dropped. A later analysis removed 592 highly shared, low-generation-probability nucleotide sequences to deal with suspected cross-contamination and a sequencing artifact. A later analysis calculated a clonal expansion index for each public chain from normalized within-repertoire ranks of inferred template counts. Generation probabilities in a later analysis came from a VDJ recombination model fitted to out-of-frame rearrangements, and those results were checked against IGoR. A later analysis scored TCR-TCR, TCR-HLA and TCR-CMV co-occurrence with hypergeometric tests, applying a repertoire-size bias correction to TCR pairs. To estimate false discovery rates, a later analysis permuted the HLA or CMV assignments 20 times. A later analysis grouped co-occurring TCRs with DBSCAN, adding TCRdist sequence similarity when clustering within HLA-allele-positive subsets. Co-occurrence clustering excluded repertoires with fewer than 30,000 or more than 120,000 public chains, plus five with anomalous nucleotide sharing. As stored in TCRdb, this immuneACCESS dataset retains in-frame rearrangements with V and J assigned. A fraction of the clones does not appear; measured against another copy, unresolved V genes explain less than half of the discrepancy, and the remainder lacks a known reason. D and trimming were read from the DNA, whereas the V and J calls and clone size are those reported in that table. This sample holds 120,000 or so clones; approximately 74% were observed only once. The ten biggest clones cover more than 9% of the sample.

This sample is part of a study of cytomegalovirus exposure and HLA in healthy donors (dated by TCRdb to between 2016 and 2019). The study in broad terms: An earlier analysis of several hundred of the donors reported about 250 Gb of sequence data and 117 million unique TCR beta sequences from about 200 million T cells. Roughly 300 gigabases of sequencing data and tens of millions of unique TCR sequences were included in an early release covering roughly 700 HLA-typed donors. Among the roughly 390 genotyped donors, around 81% belonged to the genetic ancestry cluster associated with self-reported Caucasian donors. The study aimed to test whether cataloging public T cell receptors could reveal signatures of past pathogen exposure. Using immunosequencing, the study profiled T cell repertoires from fewer than 700 subjects and related those repertoires to cytomegalovirus serostatus. In addition to the first cohort of around 670 subjects, a separate validation cohort of over 90 different subjects was used. To predict cytomegalovirus infection status, the study combined high-throughput TCR immunosequencing, statistical association of individual TCRs with disease status, and machine learning. A later analysis re-examined previously published TCR beta repertoires from just over 650 donors and added high-resolution HLA genotyping to investigate patterns of TCR occurrence. The later analysis used no new phenotypic data to find candidate immune exposures, relying instead on TCR beta sequences and their occurrence across donors. In an earlier analysis of more than 550 of the donors, high-throughput TCR beta sequencing was used to judge whether each TCR beta V gene segment behaved as functional or pseudogenic. Donor age, sex, ethnicity and CMV serostatus were compiled alongside the repertoire data. Genome-wide SNP genotypes for about 65% of the 666 donors were used in a later genetic analysis, which treated that subset as a discovery cohort. All discovery cohort repertoires had been generated on a single sequencing platform. HLA typing included class I and class II loci at four-digit resolution. The number of typed donors differed by locus: about 629-630 for A, B, C, DRB1 and DQB1; some 500 for DQA1; some 610 for DPA1; and about 450 for DPB1. Roughly 5 DR-DQ haplotypes were handled as single units for association and clustering, since linkage in the cohort was strong. Among 398 genotyped donors of the cohort, an average of 235,054 unique TCR beta nucleotide sequences were sequenced per donor, roughly 18% of them non-productive. Summary of the overall study and its limitations: The 87-base-pair reads could not distinguish some IMGT-functional V segments, including TRBV6-2 and TRBV6-3, so those segments were excluded. Most TCR sequences were seen in very few donors, while some public TCRs were found in many individuals. A cluster of highly shared sequence variants was judged likely to be a technical artifact of the sequencing pipeline. The classifier was reported to diagnose cytomegalovirus status with high specificity and sensitivity in both the original cohort and the validation cohort. A few of the identified cytomegalovirus-associated TCR beta chains were confirmed in vitro to be specific for cytomegalovirus antigens. In a later analysis, TCR association rates were found to vary across HLA loci, with the most associated TCRs seen for DRB1 alleles and the fewest for HLA-C alleles. In a later analysis, HLA-associated TCR beta chains were found to be more clonally expanded and to have lower generation probabilities than equally common non-associated chains. According to a later analysis, parvovirus B19, influenza, CMV and Epstein-Barr virus appeared linked to several top co-occurrence clusters. The authors suggested that the approach could potentially be extended to other disease states and immunological phenotypes. Sequencing depth was assumed to be roughly uniform across donors in the presence/absence analyses, though that assumption may not hold. A later analysis found that most CMV-associated TCR beta chains appeared HLA-restricted, with HLA associations seemingly driven largely by CMV exposure. In the study, 150 to 200 TCR beta chains were listed as associated with cytomegalovirus. Correlated functional status among segregating V segments might be attributable to linkage disequilibrium, but an unknown experimental factor could not be ruled out. Because counts were too low, some 16 rarely observed V segments, including chromosome 9 orphons, were excluded from the earlier analysis of 587 of the donors. An association between a missense DCLRE1C variant and V-gene and J-gene trimming of TCR beta chains was found in a later genetic analysis and replicated in an independent cohort. Assigning TCR associations to individual alleles was difficult when HLA alleles, especially DR and DQ, strongly co-occurred. This cohort had only TCR beta chains sequenced, and the lack of alpha or paired-chain data limited which features could be detected. A further reported finding was that TCR beta sequences accurately predicted the HLA-A and HLA-B alleles for most subjects in the first cohort. For the cohort, immune exposure information was limited to CMV serostatus. An earlier analysis of several hundred of the donors showed that most TCR beta V segments appeared in productive rearrangements either about 87% or about 30% of the time, which broadly matched IMGT annotations. A later genetic analysis reported fewer N-insertions in productive TCRs among donors in an Asian-associated ancestry cluster than the roughly 690-donor mean. A later analysis associated some 17,000 TCR beta sequences with specific HLA alleles at a false discovery rate of 0.05. Because HLA typing was missing for some donors at each locus, association tests included only the typed subset.

In total, roughly 710 healthy bone marrow donors made up the cohort. All cohort members were sampled while nominally healthy, although unrecorded immune exposures were likely present. The donor was CMV seropositive and was included in the group of almost 300 seropositive cohort members. A peripheral blood sample was collected from each donor, and TCR beta sequencing was performed on peripheral blood mononuclear cells. The Qiagen DNeasy Blood Extraction Kit was used to extract genomic DNA from the blood cell samples. The germline V and J ends show losses of 5 bases and 6 bases respectively, and no gene match explains 14 bases of the junction. CDR1 SGHNT and CDR2 YYREEE were looked up in the germline V gene (reference sequence). The CDR3, cysteine through phenylalanine, is 16 amino acids long. The DNA shown is the 48-base CDR3, in frame from base 1.

The TCR comes from a woman aged 45-65 years in good health and CMV-seropositive. The chain employs TRBV5-4 and TRBJ1-1, and TRBD1 matches 9 of the central bases. The sequenced sample consisted of PBMCs. The CDR3 protein: CASSSRTGQGSSEAFF. The DNA is TGTGCCAGCAGTTCAAGAACGGGACAGGGTTCGTCTGAAGCTTTCTTT.